This T cell receptor (beta chain) was documented in a study of blood T cells in healthy people across ages. A second PCR of 7 to 11 cycles used a sample-barcoded 5' primer and a J-beta primer mix. TCRdb reanalysed the 5' RACE reads using MiXCR and keeps one entry per CDR3 protein. This table has roughly 1,800,000 distinct CDR3 sequences, about 49% appearing once. Peripheral blood samples of around 9.5 milliliters were drawn from each donor. Germline V gene lookup returns CDR1 LGHNA and CDR2 YSLEER. Trimming removed 3 bases at V and 5 bases at J, with 16 bases between. This CDR3 region has 15 residues. There are a few counts of this clonotype. Its target is unknown. Study-wide results and limits: Across the age range, TCR beta diversity per million T cells fell in a roughly linear way.

The sequenced sample consisted of blood. The receptor was derived from a woman aged 40 to 49 in good health. The chain carries TRBV4-3 and TRBJ2-5, with a weak D call TRBD2 (5 bases). For the CDR3, the DNA is TGCGCCAGCAGCCAGAGAGGGCAGACGCCGGAGACCCAGTACTTC. Protein: CASSQRGQTPETQYF.